This is a list of T cell receptor beta chains from one sample in a study of T cell therapy after organ transplantation. Their antigens remain unidentified. Assay used: immunoSEQ multiplex PCR; TCRdb lists only in-frame clones, some missing. The profile shows over 45,000 clones, 85% to 95% of them singletons. The specimen comprised CD8+ T cells from blood, sampled before autologous CMV-specific T cell therapy. The origin of the receptors is a human patient who had received a solid organ transplant and had CMV disease. Both conserved end residues are part of each CDR3. A D gene is named only where the DNA matches it firmly.

d_call: NA; v_call: TRBV4-3; j_call: TRBJ2-7; cdr3_aa: CASSQDLSPYEQYF
d_call: NA; v_call: TRBV13; j_call: TRBJ2-7; cdr3_aa: CASSLAPGNSYEQYF
d_call: TRBD2; v_call: TRBV18; j_call: TRBJ2-2; cdr3_aa: CASSPFGLAGVETGELFF
d_call: TRBD1; v_call: TRBV2; j_call: TRBJ2-2; cdr3_aa: CASRTGSTGELFF
d_call: NA; v_call: TRBV6-6; j_call: TRBJ1-5; cdr3_aa: CASSPRGVPSNQPQHF
d_call: TRBD1; v_call: TRBV7-6; j_call: TRBJ2-3; cdr3_aa: CASSQEPTGAATGAQYF
d_call: TRBD1; v_call: TRBV7-8; j_call: TRBJ1-4; cdr3_aa: CASSLEAGGNEKLFF
d_call: NA; v_call: TRBV10-2; j_call: TRBJ2-3; cdr3_aa: CASSELSTDTQYF
d_call: NA; v_call: TRBV4-3; j_call: TRBJ1-4; cdr3_aa: CASSHLGHDRGKLFF
d_call: NA; v_call: TRBV5-6; j_call: TRBJ2-2; cdr3_aa: CASSRLDEAGSWTGELFF